This T cell receptor beta chain was profiled in a study of immune evolution from preneoplasia to lung adenocarcinoma. Sequencing was performed with immunoSEQ multiplex PCR; in TCRdb, only in-frame clones are kept and a portion is missing. The sample lists under 15,000 clones; about 84% were seen once. V lost 0 bases, J lost 0 bases, and 1 base lay in between. CDR1 SGHRS and CDR2 YFSETQ come from the germline V gene. There are 13 residues in the CDR3. This clone was seen more than once but under ten times. The receptor was isolated from a person between 50 and 70 years old with lung adenocarcinoma. Source material: FFPE tissue from an adenomatous hyperplasia lung lesion. Documented subset: atypical adenomatous hyperplasia (AAH), lung preneoplasia. The chain is built from TRBV5-1 and TRBJ2-4; D is unresolved. Written as DNA, the CDR3 is TGCGCCAGCAGCTTGGGAGCCAAAAACATTCAGTACTTC. It translates to CASSLGAKNIQYF.